This entry lists 27 T cell receptor beta chains sequenced from one sample in a study of blood T cells in healthy people across ages. PCR was performed a second time for about 7 to 11 cycles using a sample-barcoded 5' primer and a J-beta primer mix. One entry per CDR3 protein, called by TCRdb with MiXCR from the 5' RACE reads. The table has under 1,000,000 distinct CDR3 sequences, around 50% seen once; the top ten hold 15% to 20%. Sequencing was carried out using blood. Receptors were obtained from a man at least 80 years old in good health.

J is TRBJ1-1 and V is TRBV20-1, with TRBD1 identical over 9 bases. Trimming at V came to 5 bases and at J to 5 bases, leaving 6 bases not matched to a gene. The germline CDR1 and CDR2 sequences are DFQATT and SNEGSKA (reference sequence). This CDR3 spans 13 amino acids. This CDR3 reads CSASTGGRTEAFF. CDR3 sequence (DNA): TGCAGTGCTTCGACAGGGGGTAGGACTGAAGCTTTCTTT.

J is TRBJ2-6 and V is TRBV5-1; D is undetermined. V was shortened by 0 bases and J by 1 base, with 8 bases between the two germline ends. Germline CDR1 is SGHRS and CDR2 is YFSETQ. The CDR3 totals 16 residues. The CDR3 DNA reads as TGCGCCAGCAGCTTGGAGGGTCAGTCTGGGGCCAACGTCCTGACTTTC. This encodes CASSLEGQSGANVLTF.

The V and J genes are TRBV20-1 and TRBJ2-1; TRBD2 matches 11 bases. J gave up 6 bases and V 4 bases, and 2 bases lay outside the gene matches. This CDR3 is 13 amino acids long. CDR1 is DFQATT, CDR2 SNEGSKA, per germline (reference sequence). CDR3: CSAIAGGPNEQFF. DNA for the CDR3: TGCAGTGCTATAGCGGGAGGGCCCAATGAGCAGTTCTTC.

The chain has TRBV29-1 and TRBJ2-3; perhaps D is TRBD1 or TRBD2 (5 bases each). Per germline, CDR1 SQVTM and CDR2 ANQGSEA. This CDR3 comprises 13 residues. V lost 7 bases and J 4 bases, leaving 15 bases between the germline ends. The CDR3 spells CSAGTPSADTQYF. CDR3 coding DNA: TGCAGCGCCGGGACCCCAAGCGCAGATACGCAGTATTTT.

This chain uses TRBV2 with TRBJ2-2, with D perhaps matching TRBD1 or TRBD2 (6 bases each). This CDR3 spans 15 amino acids. Germline V gene sequence: CDR1 SNHLY, CDR2 FYNNEI. V was pared by 4 bases and J by 5 bases, with 14 bases between. CDR3 sequence (DNA): TGTGCCAGCAGTGTTAGACAGGCGGGGACCGGGGAGCTGTTTTTT. It encodes CASSVRQAGTGELFF.

About this clonotype itself: The conserved phenylalanine or tryptophan is not found at the CDR3 terminus, so this likely reflects a read error. The chain uses TRBV5-1 and TRBJ2-7, with D hard to call. Germline CDR1 is SGHRS and CDR2 is YFSETQ. CDR3 length: 12 residues. V was pared by 1 base and J by 4 bases, with 6 bases between. The CDR3 sequence is CASSLSGYEQYL. DNA of the CDR3: TGCGCCAGCAGCTTGTCTGGATACGAGCAGTACTTA.

This chain uses TRBV11-3 with TRBJ2-1; 15 bases match TRBD2. The germline gives CDR1 SGHNT, CDR2 YENEEA. V dropped 6 bases and J dropped 2; count of bases not matched to a gene: 5. The CDR3 is 17 amino acids. The CDR3 DNA reads as TGTGCCAGCAGTTCAGGACTAGCGGGAGGGCCCTACAATGAGCAGTTCTTC. It encodes CASSSGLAGGPYNEQFF.

This clonotype was recorded at least ten times. The genes are TRBV20-1 and TRBJ2-1, with 11 bases fitting TRBD2. The CDR3 loop spans 19 amino acids. Germline loops: CDR1 DFQATT, CDR2 SNEGSKA (reference sequence). Losses at the gene ends were 6 bases for V and 1 base for J; bases not matched to a gene: 17. The CDR3 coding sequence is TGCAGTGCGGGGACTAGCGGTCGGTTCCAAATGGGATCCTACAATGAGCAGTTCTTC. It is translated as CSAGTSGRFQMGSYNEQFF.

The chain recombines TRBV4-1 with TRBJ1-2; 7 nucleotides align to TRBD1. J lost 3 bases, V lost 2 bases, and 3 bases had no gene match. CDR1 and CDR2 (germline): MGHRA, YSYEKL. The CDR3 has 14 residues. The CDR3 sequence: CASSQNRGDYGYTF. The CDR3 nucleotides are TGCGCCAGCAGCCAAAACAGGGGAGACTATGGCTACACCTTC.

V and J are TRBV7-2 and TRBJ2-4; 9 nucleotides align to TRBD2. The DNA end lines up better with TRBJ2-7; the J call may be wrong. CDR1 is SGHTA, CDR2 FQGNSA, per germline. The CDR3 is made up of 15 amino acids. DNA of the CDR3: TGTGCCAGCAGCTCCCAAGCGGGGGGAGCCTACGAGCAGTACTTC. Its translation: CASSSQAGGAYEQYF.

This clonotype was picked up a small number of times. CDR3 coding DNA: TGTGCCAGCAGCAAAAATGCAGCGGGAGACAATGAGCAGTTCTTC. Amino acids: CASSKNAAGDNEQFF. The chain couples TRBV7-2 to TRBJ2-1; TRBD2 aligns across 8 bases. CDR1 SGHTA and CDR2 FQGNSA come from the germline V gene. J was trimmed by 5 bases and V by 5 bases; bases with no gene match: 8. The CDR3 is 15 residues long.

The chain couples TRBV3-1 to TRBJ2-1; no clear D gene. The germline V gene has CDR1 LGHDT and CDR2 YNNKEL (reference sequence). The CDR3 contains 16 residues. Trimming shortened V by 2 bases and J by 6 bases, and 17 bases separated the two germline ends. This CDR3 is CASSQPSRAWGNEQFF. Written as DNA, the CDR3 is TGTGCCAGCAGCCAACCTTCGCGCGCCTGGGGCAATGAGCAGTTCTTC.

This sequence joins TRBV7-2 and TRBJ2-1, with TRBD2 matching 7 bases. Germline V gives CDR1 SGHTA, CDR2 FQGNSA. Germline trimming cut 1 base from V and 1 base from J; bases unmatched to any gene: 10. The CDR3 sequence is 18 residues long. As DNA, the CDR3 is TGTGCCAGCAGCTTAGAGAGGAGCGGGATAGGGTCCTACAATGAGCAGTTCTTC. Translating it yields CASSLERSGIGSYNEQFF.

The V and J genes are TRBV4-1 and TRBJ2-1; 9 positions match TRBD2. The germline CDR1 and CDR2 sequences are MGHRA and YSYEKL. V gave up 4 bases and J gave up 9 bases; unmatched junction bases: 10. There are 15 residues in the CDR3. The CDR3 is CASSRPGLAEGEQFF. CDR3 nucleotides: TGCGCCAGCAGCCGACCGGGACTAGCAGAAGGTGAGCAGTTCTTC.

The rearrangement joins TRBV12-3 or TRBV12-4 to TRBJ2-3; unclear D gene. Trimming cost V 8 bases and J 1 base, with 16 bases left between them. This CDR3 spans 15 amino acids. In nucleotides, the CDR3 is TGTGCCAGCTCACCCATGGGCCAGGGCACAGATACGCAGTATTTT. This gives the protein CASSPMGQGTDTQYF.

Concerning this clonotype: An end of the junction does not agree with germline; a read error may underlie this. The rearrangement links TRBV12-3 or TRBV12-4 to TRBJ2-1; maybe TRBD1 (5 bases). The CDR3 contains 12 residues. The chain's CDR3 is CASSRMGLEKFF. In DNA form, the CDR3 reads TGTGCCAGCAGCCGCATGGGGCTTGAGAAGTTCTTC.

Remarks on this clonotype: A much larger clone is a single base away; this may be a read error. The V gene is TRBV7-2, the J gene TRBJ2-7; D remains unclear. In germline, CDR1 is SGHTA, CDR2 FQGNSA. The V gene lost 4 bases and the J gene lost 7 bases, with 17 bases spanning the gap. The CDR3 is 14 residues long. CDR3 region: CASSSLESYNEQYF. Here the CDR3 DNA reads TGTGCCAGCAGCTCCCTTGAGTCTTACAATGAGCAGTACTTC.

This clonotype was recorded at least ten times. This CDR3 reads CASSWGEPYEQYF. Here the CDR3 DNA reads TGTGCCAGCAGCTGGGGGGAACCATACGAGCAGTACTTC. V usage is TRBV11-3 and J usage is TRBJ2-7; perhaps TRBD2 as D (6 bases). The length of the CDR3 is 13 residues. The germline CDR1 and CDR2 sequences are SGHNT and YENEEA. The V and J ends lost 4 bases and 4 bases respectively, with 11 bases between them.

The table lists this clonotype with a few counts. The chain uses TRBV21-1 and TRBJ1-2. TRBV21-1 is described as a pseudogene. The CDR3 runs to 11 residues. The CDR3 nucleotides are TGTGCCAGCATCCTAAACTATGGCTACACCTTC. This sequence encodes CASILNYGYTF.

A few counts support this clonotype. The CDR3 spells CASSGGQASSEQYF. The CDR3 bases are TGCGCCAGCAGCGGCGGACAAGCCAGCAGTGAGCAGTACTTC. The J gene is TRBJ2-7, the V gene TRBV5-1, with D perhaps TRBD1 (5 bases). This CDR3 is 14 amino acids long. Deletions cut 4 bases from V and 7 bases from J, with 18 bases between. Germline V lookup: CDR1 SGHRS, CDR2 YFSETQ.

V and J are TRBV2 and TRBJ2-1, with 9 bases matching TRBD1. The CDR3 has 16 amino acids. Germline assignment: CDR1 SNHLY and CDR2 FYNNEI. Trimming removed 10 bases from V and 2 bases from J; junction bases left unmatched: 12. The CDR3 sequence: CATTNRRQGAYNEQFF. The CDR3 DNA reads TGTGCCACCACGAATCGAAGACAGGGGGCCTACAATGAGCAGTTCTTC.

The sample holds many counts of this clonotype. The chain employs TRBV20-1 and TRBJ2-1; 10 bases are a match to TRBD2. This CDR3 region has 14 residues. Germline-derived CDR1 and CDR2 are DFQATT and SNEGSKA (reference sequence). The V segment lost 5 bases and the J segment 7 bases; nucleotides outside the gene matches: 8. CDR3 DNA sequence: TGCAGTGCTGACATAACTAGCGGGGTAAATGAGCAGTTCTTC. Translating it yields CSADITSGVNEQFF.

This clonotype was seen only a few times. V usage is TRBV7-2 and J usage is TRBJ2-3; 9 bases are a match to TRBD2. V dropped 3 bases and J dropped 5; count of bases not matched to a gene: 12. The CDR3 sequence is 17 residues long. Germline-derived CDR1 and CDR2 are SGHTA and FQGNSA. As DNA, the CDR3 is TGTGCCAGCAGCTTTCGGTCGGCGGGAGGGCCAAAAGATACGCAGTATTTT. This translates into CASSFRSAGGPKDTQYF.

The CDR3 sequence is CAWTPWTPGGSEQYF. CDR3 nucleotide sequence: TGTGCCTGGACCCCGTGGACCCCTGGGGGTAGTGAGCAGTACTTC. This chain links TRBV30 with TRBJ2-7; D is possibly TRBD1 or TRBD2 (5 bases each). Trimming took off 4 bases at V and 7 bases at J, with 23 bases between the two ends. CDR3 length: 15 amino acids. Germline V gives CDR1 GTSNPN, CDR2 SVGIG (reference sequence).

The CDR3 nucleotides read TGTGCCAGCAGTAAGGGCACCGGGGAGCTGTTTTTT. This codes for CASSKGTGELFF. The chain couples TRBV12-3 or TRBV12-4 to TRBJ2-2; the D is unclear. CDR3 length: 12 amino acids. V was trimmed by 5 bases and J by 4 bases, leaving 5 bases between them.

This clonotype was detected once. A much larger clone differs by one base, so this may be a read error. The chain couples TRBV29-1 to TRBJ2-6; D remains ambiguous. Germline loops: CDR1 SQVTM, CDR2 ANQGSEA. CDR3 length: 13 residues. V was cut by 4 bases and J by 5 bases, with 9 bases left in between. CDR3 region: CSVAGARANVLTF. CDR3 DNA: TGCAGCGTTGCGGGCGCCAGGGCCAACGTCCTGACTTTC. The full variable domain, completed using reference TRBV29-1 and TRBJ2-6, is SAVISQKPSRDICQRGTSLTIQCQVDSQVTMMFWYRQQPGQSLTLIATANQGSEATYESGFVIDKFPISRPNLTFSTLTVSNMSPEDSSIYLCSVAGARANVLTFGAGSRLTVL.

The J gene is TRBJ2-5, the V gene TRBV7-2; 7 nucleotides agree with TRBD2. After removal of 5 bases from V and 5 bases from J, the junction contained 11 bases not matched to a gene. The CDR3 spans 15 residues. The germline V gene has CDR1 SGHTA and CDR2 FQGNSA. The DNA for the CDR3 is TGTGCCAGCAGCCGCCGGGGGGAATTTAGGGAGACCCAGTACTTC. It specifies CASSRRGEFRETQYF.